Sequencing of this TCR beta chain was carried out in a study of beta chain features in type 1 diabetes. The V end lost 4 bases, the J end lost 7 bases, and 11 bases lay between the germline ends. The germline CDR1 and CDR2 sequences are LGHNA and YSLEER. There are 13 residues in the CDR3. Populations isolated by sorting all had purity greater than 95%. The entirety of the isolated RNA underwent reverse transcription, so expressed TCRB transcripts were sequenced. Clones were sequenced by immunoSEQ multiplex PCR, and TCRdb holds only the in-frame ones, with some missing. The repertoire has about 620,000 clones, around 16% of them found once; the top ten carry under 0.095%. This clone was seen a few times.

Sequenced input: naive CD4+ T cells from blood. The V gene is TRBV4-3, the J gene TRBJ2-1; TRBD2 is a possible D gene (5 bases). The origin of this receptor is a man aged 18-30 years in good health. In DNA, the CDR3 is TGCGCCAGCAGCCTTTCGGGATTTAATGAGCAGTTCTTC. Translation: CASSLSGFNEQFF.